Listed below are T cell receptor beta chains from one sample, sequenced in a study of T cells in Graves' hyperthyroidism and ophthalmopathy. A single record per CDR3 protein comes from TCRdb applying MiXCR to the multiplex PCR reads. The data contain hundreds of thousands of distinct CDR3 sequences, around 15% of them singletons. Sequencing used blood. Receptors were obtained from a woman in her 30s with Graves' hyperthyroidism. The CDR3 runs from the conserved cysteine through the conserved F or W. The D gene is left open where the match is weak. Clone size is stated in some rows and not others, as once, few, many or a class when expanded.

CDR3 DNA: TGTGCCAGCAGGCAGGGGCGCACAGATACGCAGTATTTT; CDR3 protein: CASRQGRTDTQYF; J gene: TRBJ2-3; clone size: many; D gene: NA; V gene: TRBV2
CDR3 DNA: TGTGCCAGTACCCTCGGGGGAGGAAGTGTCAATCAGCCCCAGCATTTT; CDR3 protein: CASTLGGGSVNQPQHF; J gene: TRBJ1-5; clone size: NA; D gene: NA; V gene: TRBV19
CDR3 DNA: TGCAGTGCTAGATCTGACTCTAGCGTTTTTCCAGATACGCAGTATTTT; CDR3 protein: CSARSDSSVFPDTQYF; J gene: TRBJ2-3; clone size: NA; D gene: NA; V gene: TRBV20-1
CDR3 DNA: TGTGCCTGGAGTGTGGGAGGGGTTTCATCCGAGCAGTACTTC; CDR3 protein: CAWSVGGVSSEQYF; J gene: TRBJ2-7; clone size: many; D gene: TRBD2; V gene: TRBV30
CDR3 DNA: TGTGCCAGCAGCCCTGGGACAGGGCTGGAGCAGTACTTC; CDR3 protein: CASSPGTGLEQYF; J gene: TRBJ2-7; clone size: many; D gene: TRBD1; V gene: TRBV11-1
CDR3 DNA: TGTGCCAGCAGCTTCCCGGGGGAGAGGGCCACCTTC; CDR3 protein: CASSFPGERATF; J gene: TRBJ1-2; clone size: NA; D gene: NA; V gene: TRBV7-3
CDR3 DNA: TGTGCCAGCAGGATCCGACTAGCGGGAGGGAATGAGCAGTTCTTC; CDR3 protein: CASRIRLAGGNEQFF; J gene: TRBJ2-1; clone size: many; D gene: TRBD2; V gene: TRBV28
CDR3 DNA: TGCAGTGCCATACCGGGACAGGGGGCGGTGGAGCAGTACTTC; CDR3 protein: CSAIPGQGAVEQYF; J gene: TRBJ2-7; clone size: NA; D gene: TRBD1; V gene: TRBV20-1
CDR3 DNA: TGCAGTGCCCTGACACCCGTGACTAGCGGGGAGGGAGATACGCAGTATTTT; CDR3 protein: CSALTPVTSGEGDTQYF; J gene: TRBJ2-3; clone size: few; D gene: TRBD2; V gene: TRBV20-1
CDR3 DNA: TGTGCCAGCAGTTTAATAGGCAGCTTCAATCAGCCCCAGCATTTT; CDR3 protein: CASSLIGSFNQPQHF; J gene: TRBJ1-5; clone size: many; D gene: NA; V gene: TRBV27
CDR3 DNA: TGCAGTGCTAGAGACCGAGACAGCACTGGAAACACCATATATTTT; CDR3 protein: CSARDRDSTGNTIYF; J gene: TRBJ1-3; clone size: few; D gene: NA; V gene: TRBV20-1
CDR3 DNA: TGTGCCACCAGTGACCTAAGCAATCAGCCCCAGCATTTT; CDR3 protein: CATSDLSNQPQHF; J gene: TRBJ1-5; clone size: NA; D gene: NA; V gene: TRBV24-1
CDR3 DNA: TGTGCCAGCACGCTTACCCGGTCCAGAGAGCAGTTCTTC; CDR3 protein: CASTLTRSREQFF; J gene: TRBJ2-1; clone size: many; D gene: NA; V gene: TRBV27
CDR3 DNA: TGTGCCAGCAGTTTCGTGGGATACACCTACGAGCAGTACTTC; CDR3 protein: CASSFVGYTYEQYF; J gene: TRBJ2-7; clone size: many; D gene: NA; V gene: TRBV12-3/TRBV12-4
CDR3 DNA: TGTGCCAGCAGTCCCTTCCTAATCGACAGTTATAGGGATTCACCCCTCCACTTT; CDR3 protein: CASSPFLIDSYRDSPLHF; J gene: TRBJ1-6; clone size: many; D gene: NA; V gene: TRBV27
CDR3 DNA: TGTGCCAGCAGTCTCGGACAGGGGATAATCGAGCAGTACTTC; CDR3 protein: CASSLGQGIIEQYF; J gene: TRBJ2-7; clone size: many; D gene: TRBD1; V gene: TRBV11-2
CDR3 DNA: TGTGCCAGCAGTTTATATCTTCGAGGCCTCCCTGCACTAGCGGGAGGGAGCACAGATACGCAGTATTTT; CDR3 protein: CASSLYLRGLPALAGGSTDTQYF; J gene: TRBJ2-3; clone size: many; D gene: TRBD2; V gene: TRBV27
CDR3 DNA: TGTGCCAGCAGTTTAGAGATAGCCCATGAGCAGTTCTTC; CDR3 protein: CASSLEIAHEQFF; J gene: TRBJ2-1; clone size: few; D gene: NA; V gene: TRBV12-3/TRBV12-4
CDR3 DNA: TGCAGTGCTAGGCAGAACACCTATGGCTACACCTTC; CDR3 protein: CSARQNTYGYTF; J gene: TRBJ1-2; clone size: few; D gene: NA; V gene: TRBV20-1
CDR3 DNA: TGTGCCAGCAGTGAAAGGGGGACCGGGGAGCTGTTTTTT; CDR3 protein: CASSERGTGELFF; J gene: TRBJ2-2; clone size: many; D gene: NA; V gene: TRBV2
CDR3 DNA: TGTGCCAGCAGTTTTTCGGGGGGGAGCAATCAGCCCCAGCATTTT; CDR3 protein: CASSFSGGSNQPQHF; J gene: TRBJ1-5; clone size: many; D gene: NA; V gene: TRBV28
CDR3 DNA: TGTGCCAGCATTTCGGGTAACTATGGCTACACCTTC; CDR3 protein: CASISGNYGYTF; J gene: TRBJ1-2; clone size: NA; D gene: NA; V gene: TRBV28
CDR3 DNA: TGCAGCGTTGAAGACGGGGAAGAGGGCTATGGCTACACCTTC; CDR3 protein: CSVEDGEEGYGYTF; J gene: TRBJ1-2; clone size: NA; D gene: NA; V gene: TRBV29-1
CDR3 DNA: TGTGCCAGCAGTTACCCTAGCGGGAGTTTGGAGACCCAGTACTTC; CDR3 protein: CASSYPSGSLETQYF; J gene: TRBJ2-5; clone size: NA; D gene: TRBD2; V gene: TRBV6-9
CDR3 DNA: TGTGCTAGTGGTTTGGTACCTCGAACAGGGACGAATGAGCAGTTCTTC; CDR3 protein: CASGLVPRTGTNEQFF; J gene: TRBJ2-1; clone size: many; D gene: NA; V gene: TRBV12-5
CDR3 DNA: TGTGCCAGCAGTTTAGTGGTGTATTACACTGAAGCTTTCTTT; CDR3 protein: CASSLVVYYTEAFF; J gene: TRBJ1-1; clone size: many; D gene: NA; V gene: TRBV12-3/TRBV12-4
CDR3 DNA: TGTGCCAGCAGTTTATGGACAGGGTCCCACAATGAGCAGTTCTTC; CDR3 protein: CASSLWTGSHNEQFF; J gene: TRBJ2-1; clone size: few; D gene: TRBD1; V gene: TRBV6-1
CDR3 DNA: TGTGCCAGCAAGGCGGATACGCAGTATTTT; CDR3 protein: CASKADTQYF; J gene: TRBJ2-3; clone size: few; D gene: NA; V gene: TRBV27
CDR3 DNA: TGTGCTAGCAGCTTAGGGGACAGGGGGCAAACCCAGTACTTC; CDR3 protein: CASSLGDRGQTQYF; J gene: TRBJ2-5; clone size: few; D gene: TRBD1; V gene: TRBV7-7
CDR3 DNA: TGTGCCAGCAGAGCAGGGAGGAACACCGGGGAGCTGTTTTTT; CDR3 protein: CASRAGRNTGELFF; J gene: TRBJ2-2; clone size: many; D gene: NA; V gene: TRBV2
CDR3 DNA: TGTGCCTGGAGCCCGGGACAGGGGGTCGCCAAAAACATTCAGTACTTC; CDR3 protein: CAWSPGQGVAKNIQYF; J gene: TRBJ2-4; clone size: few; D gene: TRBD1; V gene: TRBV30
CDR3 DNA: TGTGCCTGGAGTGGGGACACTTTTAGCAATCGGCCCCAGCATTTT; CDR3 protein: CAWSGDTFSNRPQHF; J gene: TRBJ1-5; clone size: few; D gene: NA; V gene: TRBV30
CDR3 DNA: TGTGCCAGCAGTTTAAAGCGGGATTTCAACAATGAGCAGTTCTTC; CDR3 protein: CASSLKRDFNNEQFF; J gene: TRBJ2-1; clone size: many; D gene: TRBD2; V gene: TRBV27
CDR3 DNA: TGTGCCAGCAGGACCGGACAGGGCGATGGCTACACCTTC; CDR3 protein: CASRTGQGDGYTF; J gene: TRBJ1-2; clone size: many; D gene: TRBD1; V gene: TRBV11-2
CDR3 DNA: TGTGCCAGCCGCCCTCATGGGACAGGGGCCACAGATACGCAGTATTTT; CDR3 protein: CASRPHGTGATDTQYF; J gene: TRBJ2-3; clone size: many; D gene: TRBD1; V gene: TRBV27
CDR3 DNA: TGCAGCGAGGTCGAAAACACTGAAGCTTTCTTT; CDR3 protein: CSEVENTEAFF; J gene: TRBJ1-1; clone size: many; D gene: NA; V gene: TRBV29-1
CDR3 DNA: TGTGCCAGCAGCTCGGGAGGGCACAGGGAGGGAGAGACCCAGTACTTC; CDR3 protein: CASSSGGHREGETQYF; J gene: TRBJ2-5; clone size: many; D gene: TRBD2; V gene: TRBV11-2
CDR3 DNA: TGTGCCAGCAGTCTCCCCACTCCGACAGACAATGAAAAACTGTTTTTT; CDR3 protein: CASSLPTPTDNEKLFF; J gene: TRBJ1-4; clone size: many; D gene: NA; V gene: TRBV28
CDR3 DNA: TGTGCCAGCAGCATCCATGCCCGGCCTCGCTACGAGCAGTACTTC; CDR3 protein: CASSIHARPRYEQYF; J gene: TRBJ2-7; clone size: few; D gene: NA; V gene: TRBV5-6
CDR3 DNA: TGTGCCAGCAGCTTCTCGAACACCGGGGAGCTGTTTTTT; CDR3 protein: CASSFSNTGELFF; J gene: TRBJ2-2; clone size: many; D gene: NA; V gene: TRBV7-2
CDR3 DNA: TGTGCCAGCAGTCTGGGCTTCACTAGCGGGAGTGTGGATACGCAGTATTTT; CDR3 protein: CASSLGFTSGSVDTQYF; J gene: TRBJ2-3; clone size: few; D gene: TRBD2; V gene: TRBV3-1
CDR3 DNA: TGTGCCAGCAGCCGTGACTCACTCGTAGATGGCTACACCTTC; CDR3 protein: CASSRDSLVDGYTF; J gene: TRBJ1-2; clone size: few; D gene: NA; V gene: TRBV14
CDR3 DNA: TGTGCCAGCAGTCCCCCTGGAAGTTCGCAAAACATTCAGTACTTC; CDR3 protein: CASSPPGSSQNIQYF; J gene: TRBJ2-4; clone size: NA; D gene: NA; V gene: TRBV28
CDR3 DNA: TGTGCCAGCAGCCTCCAAGGGGGCGCGGAGACCCAGTACTTC; CDR3 protein: CASSLQGGAETQYF; J gene: TRBJ2-5; clone size: few; D gene: TRBD1; V gene: TRBV7-3
CDR3 DNA: TGTGCCAGCAGTTACTCGGGCCGGCGGGGACCCCTAGATACGCAGTATTTT; CDR3 protein: CASSYSGRRGPLDTQYF; J gene: TRBJ2-3; clone size: many; D gene: NA; V gene: TRBV6-6
CDR3 DNA: TGCAGTGCTAGAGGGGGGAGCTTGAGGAATGAGCAGTTCTTC; CDR3 protein: CSARGGSLRNEQFF; J gene: TRBJ2-1; clone size: NA; D gene: NA; V gene: TRBV20-1
CDR3 DNA: TGTGCCAGCAGCCCACTGTTGGCGGATGAGCAGTTCTTC; CDR3 protein: CASSPLLADEQFF; J gene: TRBJ2-1; clone size: many; D gene: NA; V gene: TRBV7-9
CDR3 DNA: TGTGCCAGCAGCGGCGGAGTCCAGGGATATGGCTACACCTTC; CDR3 protein: CASSGGVQGYGYTF; J gene: TRBJ1-2; clone size: NA; D gene: NA; V gene: TRBV9